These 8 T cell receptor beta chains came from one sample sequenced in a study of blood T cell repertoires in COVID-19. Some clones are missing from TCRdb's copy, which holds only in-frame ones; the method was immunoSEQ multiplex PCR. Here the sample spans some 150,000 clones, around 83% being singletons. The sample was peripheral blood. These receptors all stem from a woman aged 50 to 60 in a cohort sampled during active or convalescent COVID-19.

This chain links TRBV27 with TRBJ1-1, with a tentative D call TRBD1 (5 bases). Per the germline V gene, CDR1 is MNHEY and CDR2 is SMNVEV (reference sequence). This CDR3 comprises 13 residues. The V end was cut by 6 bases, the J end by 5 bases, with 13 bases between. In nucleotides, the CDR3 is TGTGCCAGCAGCCGACCGGGGGAGACTGAAGCTTTCTTT. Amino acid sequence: CASSRPGETEAFF.

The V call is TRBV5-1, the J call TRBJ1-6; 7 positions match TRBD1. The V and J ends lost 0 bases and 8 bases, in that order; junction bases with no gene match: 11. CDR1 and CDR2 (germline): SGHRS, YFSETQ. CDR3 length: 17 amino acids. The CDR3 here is CASSLVGAGRGHSPLHF. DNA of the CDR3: TGCGCCAGCAGCTTGGTGGGTGCCGGAAGGGGGCATTCACCCCTCCACTTT.

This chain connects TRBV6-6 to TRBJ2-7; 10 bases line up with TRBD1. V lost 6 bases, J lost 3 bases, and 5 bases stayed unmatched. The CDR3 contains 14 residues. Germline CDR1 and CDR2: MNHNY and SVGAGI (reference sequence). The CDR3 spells CASSPGQGLYEQYF. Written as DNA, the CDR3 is TGTGCCAGCAGCCCGGGACAGGGGCTCTACGAGCAGTACTTC.

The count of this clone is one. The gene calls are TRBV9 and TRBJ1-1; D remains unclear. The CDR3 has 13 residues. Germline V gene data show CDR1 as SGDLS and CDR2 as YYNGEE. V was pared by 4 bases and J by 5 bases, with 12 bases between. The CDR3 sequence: CASSPLRETEAFF. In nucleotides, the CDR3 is TGTGCCAGCAGCCCACTTCGGGAGACTGAAGCTTTCTTT.

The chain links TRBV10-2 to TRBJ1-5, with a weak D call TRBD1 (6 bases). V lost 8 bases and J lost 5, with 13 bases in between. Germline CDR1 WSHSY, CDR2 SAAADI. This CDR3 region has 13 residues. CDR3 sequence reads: CASQRDTYQPQHF. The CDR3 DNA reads TGCGCCAGCCAACGGGACACCTATCAGCCCCAGCATTTT.

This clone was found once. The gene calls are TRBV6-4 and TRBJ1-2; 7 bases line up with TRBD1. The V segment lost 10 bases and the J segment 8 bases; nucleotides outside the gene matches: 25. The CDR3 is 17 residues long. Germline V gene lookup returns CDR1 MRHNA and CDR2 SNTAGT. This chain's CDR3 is CATRGEGLIISRGGYTF. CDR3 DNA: TGTGCCACCAGGGGGGAGGGACTAATAATTTCCCGGGGCGGCTACACCTTC.

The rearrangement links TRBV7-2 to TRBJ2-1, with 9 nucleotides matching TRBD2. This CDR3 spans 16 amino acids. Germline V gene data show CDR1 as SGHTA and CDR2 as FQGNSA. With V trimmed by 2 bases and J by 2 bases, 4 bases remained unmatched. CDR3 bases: TGTGCCAGCAGCTTACTTAGCGGGGGACCCTACAATGAGCAGTTCTTC. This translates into CASSLLSGGPYNEQFF. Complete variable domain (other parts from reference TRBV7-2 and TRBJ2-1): GAGVSQSPSNKVTEKGKDVELRCDPISGHTALYWYRQSLGQGLEFLIYFQGNSAPDKSGLPSDRFSAERTGGSVSTLTIQRTQQEDSAVYLCASSLLSGGPYNEQFFGPGTRLTVL.

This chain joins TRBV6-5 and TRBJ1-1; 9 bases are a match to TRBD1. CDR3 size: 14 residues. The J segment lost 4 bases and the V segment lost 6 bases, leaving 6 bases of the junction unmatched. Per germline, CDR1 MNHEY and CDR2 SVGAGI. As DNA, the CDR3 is TGTGCCAGCAGGGGGGACAGGGTGGGCACTGAAGCTTTCTTT. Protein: CASRGDRVGTEAFF.